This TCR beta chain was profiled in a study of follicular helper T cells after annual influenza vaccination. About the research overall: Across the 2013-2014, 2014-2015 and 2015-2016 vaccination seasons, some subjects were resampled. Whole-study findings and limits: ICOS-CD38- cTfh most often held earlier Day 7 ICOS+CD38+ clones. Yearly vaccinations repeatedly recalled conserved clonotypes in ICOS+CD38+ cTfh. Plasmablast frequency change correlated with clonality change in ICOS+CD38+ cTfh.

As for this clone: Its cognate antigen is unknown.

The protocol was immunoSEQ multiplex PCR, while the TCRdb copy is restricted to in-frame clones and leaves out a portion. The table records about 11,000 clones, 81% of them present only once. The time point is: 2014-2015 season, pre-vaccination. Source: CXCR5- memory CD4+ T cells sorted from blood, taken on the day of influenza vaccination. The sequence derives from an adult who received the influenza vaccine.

The CDR3 DNA reads as TGCAGCGGATCCTTCAACACTGAAGCTTTCTTT. Protein product: CSGSFNTEAFF. V usage is TRBV29-1 and J usage is TRBJ1-1, with D unresolved. The V end was cut by 7 bases, the J end by 2 bases, with 8 bases between. Germline V CDR1 and CDR2: SQVTM, ANQGSEA. There are 11 residues in the CDR3.